In its sample, the clone carrying this TCR beta chain was seen many times. TCRdb passed the 5' RACE reads through MiXCR, listing each CDR3 protein once. The table has 310,000 or so distinct CDR3 sequences, approximately 20% seen once. The sample originates from a study of CD8 T cells in ankylosing spondylitis. V was shortened by 0 bases and J by 5 bases, with 12 bases between the two germline ends. Germline V gene lookup returns CDR1 MNHNS and CDR2 SASEGT. The CDR3 has 15 residues. Sequenced input: blood, either unsorted or a sorted T cell fraction (not recorded which). The V gene is TRBV6-1, the J gene TRBJ2-3, with a weak D call TRBD2 (7 bases). This clonotype originated in a male donor with ankylosing spondylitis or in good health (not recorded which). CDR3 nucleotides: TGTGCCAGCAGTGAAGCTTGGGGGGGCGGAGATACGCAGTATTTT. Translating gives CASSEAWGGGDTQYF.